The 6 T cell receptor beta chains below were found in one sample sequenced in a study of Graves' ophthalmopathy and Graves' hyperthyroidism. Using RNA transcripts, the TCR beta CDR3 regions were amplified. HTBI primers served in a first-round RT-PCR, which a second-round multiplex PCR followed. TCRdb used MiXCR to reprocess the multiplex PCR reads, holding one entry per CDR3 protein. In the table there are approximately 1.2 million distinct CDR3 sequences, about two fifths of which are singletons. The sample was peripheral blood or thyroid tissue (not recorded which). The receptor source for this set is an adult man with Graves' hyperthyroidism.

This clonotype appeared many times. CDR3 residues: CASRGPASSGNTIYF. Written as DNA, the CDR3 is TGTGCCAGCCGAGGGCCGGCGAGCTCTGGAAACACCATATATTTT. The V and J genes are TRBV7-9 and TRBJ1-3; no clear D gene. Germline CDR1 is SEHNR and CDR2 is FQNEAQ (reference sequence). The CDR3 has 15 amino acids. With 8 bases removed from V and 0 bases from J, the gap between germline ends came to 14 bases.

In this sample, this clonotype turned up many times. J is TRBJ1-5 and V is TRBV10-3; D may be TRBD1 (5 bases). This CDR3 has 14 amino acids. Trimming cost V 3 bases and J 5 bases, with 11 bases left between them. Germline CDR1 reads ENHRY; CDR2 reads SYGVKD. The CDR3 sequence: CAISDSGGYQPQHF. The CDR3 DNA sequence: TGTGCCATCAGTGATAGCGGGGGTTATCAGCCCCAGCATTTT.

This clonotype has only a few counts. This sequence may be a read error, since a much larger clone differs from it by one base. The chain carries TRBV7-2 and TRBJ1-1; the D gene is possibly TRBD1 (6 bases). The germline V gene encodes CDR1 SGHTA and CDR2 FQGNSA. This CDR3 has 15 residues. The CDR3 reads CASSPSWDKNAEAFF. The CDR3 nucleotides read TGTGCCAGCAGCCCCTCCTGGGACAAGAACGCTGAAGCTTTCTTT.

This clonotype was seen just once. The gene calls are TRBV7-2 and TRBJ1-1, with D tentatively TRBD1 (5 bases). The CDR3 is 14 amino acids. Germline lookup yields CDR1 SGHTA and CDR2 FQGNSA. Trimming took off 5 bases at V and 7 bases at J, with 17 bases between the two ends. The CDR3 DNA reads TGTGCCAGCAGCCCCAACCAACTGGGGCGTGAAGCTTTCTTT. Residues: CASSPNQLGREAFF.

This clonotype was seen repeatedly, ten times or more. The gene calls are TRBV5-4 and TRBJ1-2, with TRBD1 matching over 7 bases. J was trimmed by 4 bases and V by 0 bases; bases with no gene match: 3. Per the germline V gene, CDR1 is SGHNT and CDR2 is YYREEE (reference sequence). The CDR3 is 14 amino acids. The DNA of the CDR3 is TGTGCCAGCAGCTTGGCTCAGGGGGGCTATGGCTACACCTTC. Translated: CASSLAQGGYGYTF.

CDR3 nucleotides: TGTGCCACCAGTGATCCCCGTAAGGCGGGAGGGCCCGAGACCCAGTACTTC. It specifies CATSDPRKAGGPETQYF. The V and J genes are TRBV24-1 and TRBJ2-5; 9 bases match TRBD2. The CDR3 loop spans 17 amino acids. J was trimmed by 5 bases and V by 3 bases; bases with no gene match: 12. Germline loops: CDR1 KGHDR, CDR2 SFDVKD.